A single sample gave rise to the 8 T cell receptor beta chains below, sequenced in a study of beta chain features in type 1 diabetes. Of the isolated RNA, all was reverse transcribed, and so the sequenced material was expressed TCRB transcripts. Data came from immunoSEQ multiplex PCR; TCRdb stores just in-frame clones and leaves some out. The sample holds 300,000 to 350,000 clones, around an eighth seen once. Their specific antigens are unknown. Study findings and constraints: Moderate but significant shortening of TCRB CDR3s was recorded in all four CD4+ subsets from Type 1 diabetes patients.

Sample: naive CD4+ T cells from blood. Source of these receptors: a woman under 30 with type 1 diabetes.

This clone was found a few times. J is TRBJ2-7 and V is TRBV6-1, with a possible D match to TRBD2 (5 bases). CDR3 length: 14 amino acids. The V gene lost 3 bases and the J gene lost 1 base, with 10 bases spanning the gap. CDR1 is MNHNS and CDR2 is SASEGT in the germline V gene. The CDR3 is CASSERAGSYEQYF. CDR3 coding DNA: TGTGCCAGCAGTGAGAGGGCAGGTTCCTACGAGCAGTACTTC.

This clone showed up just a few times. This rearrangement joins TRBV5-1 to TRBJ1-2, with D possibly TRBD1 on 6 matching bases. Trimming left V 3 bases short and J 0 bases short, with 12 bases between. CDR1 is SGHRS and CDR2 is YFSETQ in the germline V gene. There are 15 residues in the CDR3. The CDR3 DNA reads TGCGCCAGCAGCTCCGCCGGGGGGCCTAACTATGGCTACACCTTC. Its protein product is CASSSAGGPNYGYTF.

Worth noting for this clone: Other nucleotide sequences from this sample produce the same CDR3. The chain uses TRBV28 and TRBJ2-1; D unresolved. From germline, CDR1 is MDHEN and CDR2 SYDVKM. The length of the CDR3 is 12 residues. The V and J ends lost 5 bases and 3 bases respectively, with 5 bases between them. Here the CDR3 DNA reads TGTGCCAGCAGTCTGAGCTACAATGAGCAGTTCTTC. It translates to CASSLSYNEQFF.

This clone turned up a few times. The rearrangement joins TRBV18 to TRBJ1-4; the D is unclear. CDR3 length: 13 residues. Trimming shortened V by 1 base and J by 8 bases, and 8 bases separated the two germline ends. CDR1 is KGHSH, CDR2 LQKENI, per germline. In DNA form, the CDR3 reads TGTGCCAGCTCACCACGGGAGAGAGAAAAACTGTTTTTT. It translates to CASSPREREKLFF. The variable domain in full, completed from reference TRBV18 and TRBJ1-4, reads NAGVMQNPRHLVRRRGQEARLRCSPMKGHSHVYWYRQLPEEGLKFMVYLQKENIIDESGMPKERFSAEFPKEGPSILRIQQVVRGDSAAYFCASSPREREKLFFGSGTQLSVL.

Here the CDR3 reads CASLVGRGQETQYF. CDR3 sequence (DNA): TGTGCCAGCCTCGTGGGGAGAGGGCAAGAGACCCAGTACTTC. The V call is TRBV7-8, the J call TRBJ2-5, with D perhaps TRBD2 (5 bases). CDR1 SGHVS and CDR2 FQNEAQ come from the germline V gene. This CDR3 is 14 amino acids long. Deletions cut 8 bases from V and 2 bases from J, with 15 bases between.

This clone was seen more than once but under ten times. V gene TRBV7-2 combines with J gene TRBJ2-1; possible D gene TRBD1, 5 bases. The CDR3 contains 16 residues. Germline loops: CDR1 SGHTA, CDR2 FQGNSA. V was pared by 2 bases and J by 0 bases, with 11 bases between. The CDR3 bases are TGTGCCAGCAGCTTAATCGGACAACGCTCCTACAATGAGCAGTTCTTC. It translates to CASSLIGQRSYNEQFF.

There are a few counts of this clone. The rearrangement uses TRBV5-1 and TRBJ1-1; D gene ambiguous. V was shortened by 0 bases and J by 1 base, with 7 bases between the two germline ends. The germline gives CDR1 SGHRS, CDR2 YFSETQ. This CDR3 spans 14 amino acids. DNA of the CDR3: TGCGCCAGCAGCTTGGCAGAGGGGAACACTGAAGCTTTCTTT. It specifies CASSLAEGNTEAFF.

This chain uses TRBV30 with TRBJ1-4; D gene ambiguous. CDR3 length equals 14 residues. Germline loops: CDR1 GTSNPN, CDR2 SVGIG (reference sequence). Trimming took off 2 bases at V and 0 bases at J, with 7 bases between the two ends. Here the CDR3 reads CAWSPAATNEKLFF. The CDR3 DNA is TGTGCCTGGAGTCCGGCGGCAACTAATGAAAAACTGTTTTTT.